Below are 24 T cell receptor beta chains sequenced from a single sample in a study of blood T cell repertoires in COVID-19. Here immunoSEQ multiplex PCR was the method, and the copy in TCRdb shows in-frame clones only, minus some. The sample yields 150,000 or so clones, about four fifths seen once. Sample: peripheral blood. The receptors were gathered from an older woman with acute or convalescent COVID-19.

The rearrangement joins TRBV10-2 to TRBJ2-1; 10 bases match TRBD2. V shed 8 bases, J shed 5 bases, and the junction held 3 bases outside the gene matches. The length of the CDR3 is 13 residues. Germline CDR1 and CDR2: WSHSY and SAAADI. CDR3 nucleotide sequence: TGCGCCAGCCTACTAGCGGGGAACAATGAGCAGTTCTTC. This codes for CASLLAGNNEQFF.

The J gene is TRBJ2-2, the V gene TRBV5-1; D might be TRBD1 (6 bases). V dropped 0 bases and J dropped 5 bases, with 14 bases sitting between them. This CDR3 is 16 amino acids long. Per germline, CDR1 SGHRS and CDR2 YFSETQ. As DNA, the CDR3 is TGCGCCAGCAGCTTGGAGTGGGGGCTTAGGACCGGGGAGCTGTTTTTT. Protein product: CASSLEWGLRTGELFF.

This chain connects TRBV5-6 to TRBJ1-5; weak D call: TRBD1 (5 bases). The CDR3 runs 17 residues. With 1 base removed from V and 1 base from J, the gap between germline ends came to 15 bases. The V gene's germline CDR1 is SGHDT and CDR2 YYEEEE. This chain's CDR3 is CASSLYGAPQSNQPQHF. For the CDR3, the DNA is TGTGCCAGCAGCTTGTATGGGGCCCCCCAAAGCAATCAGCCCCAGCATTTT.

V is TRBV7-8 and J is TRBJ1-2; D perhaps matches TRBD1 (5 bases). Per the germline V gene, CDR1 is SGHVS and CDR2 is FQNEAQ. V was clipped by 5 bases and J by 6 bases, with 13 bases between them. This CDR3 comprises 13 residues. The CDR3 is CASSGGVRDGYTF. The CDR3, as DNA: TGTGCCAGCAGCGGGGGGGTCAGGGATGGCTACACCTTC. The variable domain in full, completed from reference TRBV7-8 and TRBJ1-2, reads GAGVSQSPRYKVAKRGQDVALRCDPISGHVSLFWYQQALGQGPEFLTYFQNEAQLDKSGLPSDRFFAERPEGSVSTLKIQRTQQEDSAVYLCASSGGVRDGYTFGSGTRLTVV.

This clone was seen a single time. The DNA for the CDR3 is TGTGCCAGCAGTTTAGGGGACAGGGTTGGAACTGAAGCTTTCTTT. As protein: CASSLGDRVGTEAFF. The chain recombines TRBV27 with TRBJ1-1; 9 bases agree with TRBD1. Looked up from germline, CDR1 is MNHEY and CDR2 is SMNVEV (reference sequence). This CDR3 has 15 amino acids. V lost 2 bases to trimming and J lost 5 bases; unmatched junction nucleotides: 6.

The chain recombines TRBV19 with TRBJ1-1; maybe TRBD1 (6 bases). V was trimmed by 6 bases and J by 1 base, leaving 15 bases between them. Germline CDR1 LNHDA, CDR2 SQIVND (reference sequence). This CDR3 spans 15 amino acids. Here the CDR3 reads CASRTTGTPNTEAFF. The CDR3 DNA sequence: TGTGCCAGTAGGACCACCGGGACACCGAACACTGAAGCTTTCTTT.

The V and J genes are TRBV1 and TRBJ1-2; the DNA was not compared with TRBD1, the D call given in the table. TRBV1 is deemed a pseudogene. This CDR3 is built from 16 residues. Here the CDR3 reads CTSSQTDRGRNYGYTF. The CDR3 nucleotides are TGCACCAGCAGCCAAACCGACAGGGGACGTAACTATGGCTACACCTTC.

V is TRBV5-1 and J is TRBJ1-1; 7 nucleotides match TRBD1. The germline V gene encodes CDR1 SGHRS and CDR2 YFSETQ. V gave up 4 bases and J gave up 1 base; unmatched junction bases: 7. The CDR3 loop spans 15 amino acids. The CDR3 loop is CASSMRQGANTEAFF. The CDR3, as DNA: TGCGCCAGCAGCATGCGACAGGGAGCGAACACTGAAGCTTTCTTT.

The V call is TRBV19, the J call TRBJ2-5; weak D call: TRBD2 (5 bases). The CDR3 is 14 residues long. From germline, CDR1 is LNHDA and CDR2 SQIVND (reference sequence). Trimming cost V 5 bases and J 5 bases, with 15 bases left between them. Here the CDR3 reads CASSGRGGSETQYF. CDR3 sequence (DNA): TGTGCCAGTAGTGGTCGAGGTGGGAGTGAGACCCAGTACTTC.

V and J are TRBV5-1 and TRBJ1-6; TRBD1 aligns across 7 bases. The CDR3 covers 16 residues. The V gene end was trimmed by 4 bases and the J gene end by 5 bases; junction bases not matched to a gene: 9. Germline V gene data show CDR1 as SGHRS and CDR2 as YFSETQ. The DNA for the CDR3 is TGCGCCAGCAGCCCAGGGGGGTTTAGAAATAATTCACCCCTCCACTTT. This codes for CASSPGGFRNNSPLHF.

The chain employs TRBV5-1 and TRBJ2-1; D perhaps matches TRBD2 (6 bases). This CDR3 contains 13 residues. Between the trimmed V and J ends, which lost 4 bases and 7 bases, there was a span of 12 bases. Germline V CDR1 and CDR2: SGHRS, YFSETQ. This CDR3 is CASSRGLTNEQFF. In DNA form, the CDR3 reads TGCGCCAGCAGCCGAGGACTAACGAATGAGCAGTTCTTC.

The gene calls are TRBV19 and TRBJ2-2; TRBD1 is a possible D gene (5 bases). Germline lookup yields CDR1 LNHDA and CDR2 SQIVND (reference sequence). CDR3 length equals 13 residues. Trimming cost V 6 bases and J 1 base, with 6 bases left between them. CDR3 coding DNA: TGTGCCAGTAGGACAGAGAACACCGGGGAGCTGTTTTTT. This encodes CASRTENTGELFF.

The chain employs TRBV6-2 or TRBV6-3 and TRBJ2-4; TRBD1 matches at 7 bases. CDR1 is MNHEY, CDR2 SVGEGT, per germline. This CDR3 has 20 amino acids. V shed 0 bases and J 4 bases; nucleotides not matched to a gene: 18. CDR3 in DNA: TGTGCCAGCAGTTACTCGAACCCACGGACAGGCCTCGAAGGGAAAAACATTCAGTACTTC. Translating gives CASSYSNPRTGLEGKNIQYF.

A single count supports this clone. The rearrangement uses TRBV5-1 and TRBJ1-2; weak D call: TRBD1 (5 bases). V shed 4 bases and J shed 2 bases, with 9 bases lying between them. CDR1 and CDR2 from the germline V gene are SGHRS and YFSETQ. The CDR3 extends over 13 amino acids. CDR3 in DNA: TGCGCCAGCAGCGAGACAGTAAACTATGGCTACACCTTC. This encodes CASSETVNYGYTF.

This rearrangement joins TRBV6-6 to TRBJ2-1; 8 bases match TRBD2. Germline assignment: CDR1 MNHNY and CDR2 SVGAGI (reference sequence). Unmatched junction bases numbered 1, after V lost 4 bases and J lost 8 bases. CDR3 size: 12 residues. The CDR3 region has the DNA TGTGCCAGCAGTTTGACTAGCGATGAGCAGTTCTTC. Translated: CASSLTSDEQFF.

The table lists this clone with a few counts. The V call is TRBV30, the J call TRBJ2-7, with TRBD1 identical over 9 bases. This CDR3 is 14 amino acids long. Germline-derived CDR1 and CDR2 are GTSNPN and SVGIG (reference sequence). V was pared by 2 bases and J by 2 bases, with 4 bases of the junction left unmatched. The CDR3 coding sequence is TGTGCCTGGAGTTTTGGACAGGGGACCTACGAGCAGTACGTC. Protein sequence: CAWSFGQGTYEQYV.

The chain joins TRBV6-1 to TRBJ1-5; a weak D match, TRBD1 (5 bases). This CDR3 contains 15 residues. Trimming removed 3 bases at V and 3 bases at J, with 12 bases between. Germline V gene lookup returns CDR1 MNHNS and CDR2 SASEGT. Here the CDR3 reads CASSDGGTSNQPQHF. The CDR3 nucleotides read TGTGCCAGCAGTGATGGGGGGACTTCCAATCAGCCCCAGCATTTT.

The gene calls are TRBV5-1 and TRBJ2-2, with 7 bases matching TRBD2. CDR3 length: 16 residues. V was clipped by 0 bases and J by 2 bases; unmatched bases: 4. Germline assignment: CDR1 SGHRS and CDR2 YFSETQ. Here the CDR3 DNA reads TGCGCCAGCAGCTTGGAGCCGGGGGGAAACACCGGGGAGCTGTTTTTT. Residues: CASSLEPGGNTGELFF. The full variable domain, in which reference TRBV5-1 and TRBJ2-2 provide the parts outside the CDR3, is KAGVTQTPRYLIKTRGQQVTLSCSPISGHRSVSWYQQTPGQGLQFLFEYFSETQRNKGNFPGRFSGRQFSNSRSEMNVSTLELGDSALYLCASSLEPGGNTGELFFGEGSRLTVL.

The chain has TRBV7-9 and TRBJ2-2, with 12 bases identical to TRBD2. Germline CDR1 is SEHNR and CDR2 is FQNEAQ (reference sequence). V shed 1 base, J shed 8 bases, and the junction held 11 bases outside the gene matches. This CDR3 spans 18 amino acids. The CDR3 DNA reads TGTGCCAGCAGCTTAGTGACTAGCGGGGGCCTTATTGGAGGGGAGCTGTTTTTT. As protein: CASSLVTSGGLIGGELFF.

This clone was seen a handful of times. V and J are TRBV19 and TRBJ2-7; D is possibly TRBD1 (6 bases). Germline CDR1 reads LNHDA; CDR2 reads SQIVND (reference sequence). The CDR3 has 14 amino acids. V lost 5 bases and J lost 4, with 15 bases in between. CDR3 DNA: TGTGCCAGTAGTCTCCAGTGGGGGCAATACGAGCAGTACTTC. It encodes CASSLQWGQYEQYF.

The rearrangement links TRBV19 to TRBJ2-7; possibly TRBD2 for D (6 bases). CDR3 size: 11 residues. Germline V gene data show CDR1 as LNHDA and CDR2 as SQIVND (reference sequence). The CDR3 DNA is TGTGCCAGTATCCGGAGGGCTTGGTGGGACGTC. Residues: CASIRRAWWDV.

This clone was recorded once. The chain is built from TRBV5-5 and TRBJ1-2; no clear D gene. Trimming shortened V by 0 bases and J by 8 bases, and 11 bases separated the two germline ends. This CDR3 contains 13 residues. Germline CDR1 and CDR2: SGHKS and YYEKEE (reference sequence). CDR3: CASSLGPLEGYTF. The CDR3 region has the DNA TGTGCCAGCAGCTTGGGGCCTTTGGAGGGCTACACCTTC.

Comments on this clone: The sample contains more than one DNA sequence encoding this CDR3. The rearrangement joins TRBV29-1 to TRBJ1-2; TRBD1 agrees at 8 bases. J lost 4 bases, V lost 6 bases, and 4 bases had no gene match. From germline, CDR1 is SQVTM and CDR2 ANQGSEA. The CDR3 covers 12 residues. DNA of the CDR3: TGCAGCGTAGCCGACAGGGGCTATGGCTACACCTTC. It translates to CSVADRGYGYTF. The entire variable domain, with the rest obtained from reference TRBV29-1 and TRBJ1-2, is as follows: SAVISQKPSRDICQRGTSLTIQCQVDSQVTMMFWYRQQPGQSLTLIATANQGSEATYESGFVIDKFPISRPNLTFSTLTVSNMSPEDSSIYLCSVADRGYGYTFGSGTRLTVV.

The chain is built from TRBV29-1 and TRBJ2-2; no reliable D call. Trimming shortened V by 7 bases and J by 4 bases, and 10 bases separated the two germline ends. This CDR3 is built from 12 residues. Germline-derived CDR1 and CDR2 are SQVTM and ANQGSEA. The DNA for the CDR3 is TGCAGCGCCCCCTTCGTCACCGGGGAGCTGTTTTTT. It translates to CSAPFVTGELFF.